This passage covers 27 T cell receptor beta chains from one sample sequenced in a study of blood T cell repertoires in COVID-19. Clones were read by immunoSEQ multiplex PCR, and TCRdb kept only the in-frame ones, dropping some. The sample includes roughly 260,000 clones, around 87% seen only once; the top ten take over 2%. The specimen was peripheral blood. These receptors originate from a woman between 50 and 59 years old with acute or convalescent COVID-19.

This chain links TRBV25-1 with TRBJ2-7; 11 bases are a match to TRBD2. The germline V gene encodes CDR1 MGHDK and CDR2 SYGVNS. Trimming took 5 bases from V and 0 from J; bases not matched to a gene: 12. The CDR3 has 18 residues. The CDR3 nucleotides are TGTGCCAGCAGTTCCGGGACTAGCGGCCTGCCCGTCTCCTACGAGCAGTACTTC. Its translation: CASSSGTSGLPVSYEQYF.

This chain uses TRBV28 with TRBJ1-6; D is perhaps TRBD1 (5 bases). CDR1 is MDHEN, CDR2 SYDVKM, per germline. Trimming shortened V by 8 bases and J by 6 bases, and 14 bases separated the two germline ends. The CDR3 loop spans 14 amino acids. The CDR3 reads CASQTAPSNSPLHF. Here the CDR3 DNA reads TGTGCCAGCCAGACAGCCCCAAGTAATTCACCCCTCCACTTT. Drawing the rest from reference TRBV28 and TRBJ1-6, the complete variable domain is DVKVTQSSRYLVKRTGEKVFLECVQDMDHENMFWYRQDPGLGLRLIYFSYDVKMKEKGDIPEGYSVSREKKERFSLILESASTNQTSMYLCASQTAPSNSPLHFGNGTRLTVT.

The DNA of the CDR3 is TGTGCCCACGGAGGGCGCCACTATGGCTACACCTTC. It encodes CAHGGRHYGYTF. The chain recombines TRBV28 with TRBJ1-2, with D uncertain. The CDR3 has 12 residues. Deletions cut 11 bases from V and 3 bases from J, with 13 bases between. Germline loops: CDR1 MDHEN, CDR2 SYDVKM.

As DNA, the CDR3 is TGTGCCACCAGTGATTTAAAACGGGAGGGAGGTGAGCAGTTCTTC. Translating gives CATSDLKREGGEQFF. This chain uses TRBV24-1 with TRBJ2-1, with TRBD2 matching 8 bases. The CDR3 consists of 15 residues. Germline values: CDR1 KGHDR, CDR2 SFDVKD. V lost 1 base and J lost 9; bases outside the gene matches: 7.

Only one count was recorded for this clone. The gene calls are TRBV5-1 and TRBJ1-3; 9 nucleotides line up with TRBD1. The V segment lost 4 bases and the J segment 0 bases; nucleotides outside the gene matches: 8. Germline V gene data show CDR1 as SGHRS and CDR2 as YFSETQ. The CDR3 has 17 residues. CDR3 nucleotide sequence: TGCGCCAGCAGCCCGGGGACAGGGCTCAGCTCTGGAAACACCATATATTTT. Its translation is CASSPGTGLSSGNTIYF. Full variable domain (remainder filled in from reference TRBV5-1 and TRBJ1-3): KAGVTQTPRYLIKTRGQQVTLSCSPISGHRSVSWYQQTPGQGLQFLFEYFSETQRNKGNFPGRFSGRQFSNSRSEMNVSTLELGDSALYLCASSPGTGLSSGNTIYFGEGSWLTVV.

This chain connects TRBV4-1 to TRBJ2-7; 7 nucleotides match TRBD2. Germline V gene lookup returns CDR1 MGHRA and CDR2 YSYEKL. J was trimmed by 1 base and V by 0 bases; bases with no gene match: 3. The CDR3 runs to 15 residues. The CDR3 coding sequence is TGCGCCAGCAGCCAAGATCTAGCGGTATCCTACGAGCAGTACTTC. Encoded protein: CASSQDLAVSYEQYF.

The chain carries TRBV24-1 and TRBJ2-3; 7 bases map to TRBD2. J lost 4 bases, V lost 3 bases, and 6 bases had no gene match. This CDR3 is built from 15 residues. CDR1 KGHDR and CDR2 SFDVKD come from the germline V gene. The CDR3: CATSDLRLAPDTQYF. CDR3 nucleotides: TGTGCCACCAGTGATCTAAGACTAGCCCCAGATACGCAGTATTTT.

The V and J genes are TRBV28 and TRBJ2-4; maybe TRBD1 (6 bases). The CDR3 length is 15 residues. Germline V gene sequence: CDR1 MDHEN, CDR2 SYDVKM. V was trimmed by 6 bases and J by 0 bases, leaving 12 bases between them. CDR3 in amino acids: CASRDRQLAKNIQYF. As DNA, the CDR3 is TGTGCCAGCAGGGACAGACAACTAGCCAAAAACATTCAGTACTTC. Supplemented by reference TRBV28 and TRBJ2-4, the full variable domain reads DVKVTQSSRYLVKRTGEKVFLECVQDMDHENMFWYRQDPGLGLRLIYFSYDVKMKEKGDIPEGYSVSREKKERFSLILESASTNQTSMYLCASRDRQLAKNIQYFGAGTRLSVL.

The chain has TRBV28 and TRBJ2-3; weak D call: TRBD1 (5 bases). The CDR3 loop spans 16 amino acids. V was trimmed by 5 bases and J by 2 bases, leaving 17 bases between them. Germline CDR1 MDHEN, CDR2 SYDVKM. In nucleotides, the CDR3 is TGTGCCAGCAGTCCGGAAGTTTGGGGCTACACAGATACGCAGTATTTT. Translating it yields CASSPEVWGYTDTQYF.

V usage is TRBV19 and J usage is TRBJ1-6; tentatively, D is TRBD1 (5 bases). V was trimmed by 5 bases and J by 0 bases, leaving 14 bases between them. CDR3 size: 17 residues. Germline V gene data show CDR1 as LNHDA and CDR2 as SQIVND (reference sequence). The CDR3 loop is CASSPRQSSSYNSPLHF. DNA for the CDR3: TGTGCCAGTAGTCCCCGACAGTCGAGCTCCTATAATTCACCCCTCCACTTT.

The CDR3 DNA sequence: TGTGCCAGCAGCATTCAGGGGGCAGAGGAGCAGTTCTTC. It yields the protein CASSIQGAEEQFF. The chain is built from TRBV7-3 and TRBJ2-1; 8 bases align to TRBD1. Germline-derived CDR1 and CDR2 are SGHTA and FQGTGA. This CDR3 contains 13 residues. The V gene end was trimmed by 5 bases and the J gene end by 10 bases; junction bases not matched to a gene: 7.

The chain carries TRBV6-2 or TRBV6-3 and TRBJ2-3; TRBD2 agrees at 10 bases. The V segment lost 5 bases and the J segment 3 bases; nucleotides outside the gene matches: 5. CDR1 MNHEY and CDR2 SVGEGT come from the germline V gene. The length of the CDR3 is 15 residues. CDR3 amino acids: CASSHGTSDTDTQYF. The CDR3 bases are TGTGCCAGCAGTCACGGGACTAGCGATACAGATACGCAGTATTTT.

The chain couples TRBV12-3 or TRBV12-4 to TRBJ1-1; D unresolved. V was trimmed by 6 bases and J by 0 bases, leaving 8 bases between them. The CDR3 sequence is 13 residues long. The CDR3 DNA reads TGTGCCAGCAGCCGACACATGAACACTGAAGCTTTCTTT. The encoded protein is CASSRHMNTEAFF.

This clone turned up a few times. The chain recombines TRBV24-1 with TRBJ1-2; 8 positions match TRBD1. The trim removed 7 bases at V and 5 bases at J, leaving 5 bases unmatched. Germline V gene data show CDR1 as KGHDR and CDR2 as SFDVKD. The CDR3 contains 13 residues. CDR3 sequence reads: CATRRGQEYGYTF. The CDR3 nucleotides read TGTGCCACCAGAAGGGGACAGGAGTATGGCTACACCTTC.

V gene TRBV11-2 combines with J gene TRBJ2-7; D is unresolved. The CDR3 extends over 17 amino acids. The V gene's germline CDR1 is SGHAT and CDR2 FQNNGV. Trimming took 5 bases from V and 4 from J, leaving 24 bases between them. The chain's CDR3 is CASSDDRYSPIFYEQYF. CDR3 nucleotide sequence: TGTGCCAGCAGCGATGATCGATACAGTCCAATATTTTACGAGCAGTACTTC. The whole variable domain, remainder taken from reference TRBV11-2 and TRBJ2-7, is EAGVAQSPRYKIIEKRQSVAFWCNPISGHATLYWYQQILGQGPKLLIQFQNNGVVDDSQLPKDRFSAERLKGVDSTLKIQPAKLEDSAVYLCASSDDRYSPIFYEQYFGPGTRLTVT.

This sequence joins TRBV4-2 and TRBJ1-2; D possibly corresponds to TRBD1 (5 bases). Germline V CDR1 and CDR2: LGHNA, YNFKEQ. V was cut by 0 bases and J by 5 bases, with 16 bases left in between. The CDR3 covers 16 residues. The CDR3 region has the DNA TGTGCCAGCAGCCAAGACCGGGGGAGTGAGGTGTATGGCTACACCTTC. It is translated as CASSQDRGSEVYGYTF.

V is TRBV19 and J is TRBJ1-3; D not certain. The germline V gene has CDR1 LNHDA and CDR2 SQIVND (reference sequence). V lost 6 bases to trimming and J lost 0 bases, with 9 bases between them. CDR3 length: 14 residues. CDR3 coding DNA: TGTGCCAGTAGGGCTACAGCCTCTGGAAACACCATATATTTT. It specifies CASRATASGNTIYF.

This chain uses TRBV5-6 with TRBJ1-5; no clear D gene. Trimming left V 3 bases short and J 0 bases short, with 10 bases between. This CDR3 has 15 amino acids. The germline V gene has CDR1 SGHDT and CDR2 YYEEEE. This CDR3 is CASSSVELSNQPQHF. The CDR3 DNA is TGTGCCAGCAGCTCCGTCGAACTTAGCAATCAGCCCCAGCATTTT.

The chain has TRBV24-1 and TRBJ2-5; 10 nucleotides match TRBD2. The ends lost 5 bases at V and 2 bases at J; junction bases unmatched: 1. This CDR3 is built from 14 residues. Germline CDR1 reads KGHDR; CDR2 reads SFDVKD. The CDR3 loop reads CATSVAGGQETQYF. The CDR3 DNA is TGTGCCACCAGTGTAGCGGGGGGTCAAGAGACCCAGTACTTC.

The J gene is TRBJ2-5, the V gene TRBV6-1; D not certain. Trimming removed 3 bases from V and 6 bases from J, with 8 bases in between. Germline V gives CDR1 MNHNS, CDR2 SASEGT. The CDR3 spans 12 residues. Written as DNA, the CDR3 is TGTGCCAGCAGTGAGGCCCAGAAGACCCAGTACTTC. Protein product: CASSEAQKTQYF.

The chain is built from TRBV2 and TRBJ1-2; possibly TRBD1 for D (5 bases). The CDR3 is 11 residues long. V dropped 6 bases and J dropped 8 bases, with 10 bases sitting between them. The germline V gene has CDR1 SNHLY and CDR2 FYNNEI. The CDR3 spells CASRRGDGYTF. Here the CDR3 DNA reads TGTGCCAGCAGGCGGGGGGACGGCTACACCTTC.

J is TRBJ1-1 and V is TRBV12-5; D unresolved. V dropped 1 base and J dropped 4 bases, with 7 bases sitting between them. This CDR3 region has 13 residues. CDR1 LGHNT and CDR2 FRNRAP come from the germline V gene. The DNA of the CDR3 is TGTGCTAGTGGTTTGGACGGGAGCACTGAAGCTTTCTTT. It is translated as CASGLDGSTEAFF.

The V gene is TRBV6-1, the J gene TRBJ2-2; 7 nucleotides line up with TRBD2. CDR3 length equals 16 residues. Germline CDR1 MNHNS, CDR2 SASEGT. V shed 3 bases and J 1 base; nucleotides not matched to a gene: 5. CDR3 bases: TGTGCCAGCAGTGATAGTCTAGCGGAGAACACCGGGGAGCTGTTTTTT. This translates into CASSDSLAENTGELFF.

The V and J genes are TRBV5-1 and TRBJ2-3; 12 bases are a match to TRBD2. Germline V gene lookup returns CDR1 SGHRS and CDR2 YFSETQ. This CDR3 spans 16 amino acids. V dropped 3 bases and J dropped 2; count of bases not matched to a gene: 4. CDR3 sequence reads: CASSSGLAGYTDTQYF. CDR3 coding DNA: TGCGCCAGCAGCTCTGGACTAGCGGGATACACAGATACGCAGTATTTT.

The V gene is TRBV3-1 (or the pseudogene TRBV3-2), the J gene TRBJ2-1; D not resolved. V was shortened by 3 bases and J by 8 bases, with 20 bases between the two germline ends. This CDR3 has 16 amino acids. Per the germline V gene, CDR1 is LGHDT and CDR2 is YNNKEL (reference sequence). The CDR3 DNA reads as TGTGCCAGCAGCCATCAAAGTGGAGTTTTATTCGATGAGCAGTTCTTC. This sequence encodes CASSHQSGVLFDEQFF.

The chain employs TRBV28 and TRBJ1-5; D unresolved. CDR3 size: 16 residues. The ends were cut back, 3 bases at V and 7 bases at J, with 19 bases in the middle. The germline V gene has CDR1 MDHEN and CDR2 SYDVKM. CDR3 residues: CASSFRFLTSNQPQHF. The CDR3 bases are TGTGCCAGCAGTTTTAGGTTTTTGACATCCAACCAGCCCCAGCATTTT.

The rearrangement uses TRBV9 and TRBJ2-1; 7 nucleotides match TRBD1. Germline values: CDR1 SGDLS, CDR2 YYNGEE. Trimming took 5 bases from V and 3 from J; bases not matched to a gene: 8. The CDR3 runs 15 residues. As DNA, the CDR3 is TGTGCCAGCAGTTTAGGGGGCGGGCTCTACAATGAGCAGTTCTTC. This sequence encodes CASSLGGGLYNEQFF.